This T cell receptor (beta chain) appears in the sequencing data of a study of T cell clonality in common variable immunodeficiency. General study results and limits: What drives increased CVID clonality needs T cell subpopulation sequencing. Common variable immunodeficiency TCR beta sequences reportedly had fewer deletions and N-nucleotide insertions.

Germline V gene data show CDR1 as SGHKS and CDR2 as YYEKEE (reference sequence). The CDR3 covers 13 residues. V lost 4 bases to trimming and J lost 1 base, with 8 bases between them. The sample holds many counts of this clone. Its antigen is still unknown. The CDR3 goes on 3 residues after the read ends, and that part is filled in from the germline J gene. Reduced serum IgG, IgA and/or IgM plus specific antibody deficiency defined CVID. CVID and control samples used equivalent genomic DNA input. Produced via immunoSEQ multiplex PCR; TCRdb's table is partial and in-frame only. The sample has some 25,000 clones, none seen only once.

This TCR derives from a human donor with common variable immunodeficiency. The J gene is TRBJ1-1, the V gene TRBV5-5; D remains unclear. Material: peripheral blood mononuclear cells. The CDR3 reads CASSLLGNTEAFF. The CDR3 DNA, read in part, is TGTGCCAGCAGCCTACTAGGGAACACTGAA.